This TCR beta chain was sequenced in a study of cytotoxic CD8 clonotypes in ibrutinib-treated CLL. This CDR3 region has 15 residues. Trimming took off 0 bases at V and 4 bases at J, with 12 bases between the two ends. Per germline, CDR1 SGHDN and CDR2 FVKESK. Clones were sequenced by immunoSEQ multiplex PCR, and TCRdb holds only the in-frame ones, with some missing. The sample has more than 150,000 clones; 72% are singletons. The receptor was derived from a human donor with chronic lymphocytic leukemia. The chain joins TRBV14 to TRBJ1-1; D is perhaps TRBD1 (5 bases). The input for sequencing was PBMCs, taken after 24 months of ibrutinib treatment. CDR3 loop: CASSQDWGVGTEAFF. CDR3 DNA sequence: TGTGCCAGCAGCCAAGATTGGGGGGTGGGCACTGAAGCTTTCTTT.